This T cell receptor (beta chain) was found in a study of T cells in Graves' hyperthyroidism and ophthalmopathy. Study as a whole: Pretreatment peripheral blood was obtained at initial diagnosis.

This clonotype was seen once. V dropped 3 bases and J dropped 0 bases, with 9 bases sitting between them. The CDR3 runs 15 residues. The germline V gene encodes CDR1 SNHLY and CDR2 FYNNEI. Amplification of TCR beta CDR3 regions was performed using RNA transcripts as template. The primer set for the first-round RT-PCR of the TCR CDR3 was HTBI. Each CDR3 protein is one row after TCRdb ran MiXCR on the multiplex PCR reads. The data show about 680,000 distinct CDR3 sequences, over 35% seen once. Sequencing used blood. The clonotype comes from a woman aged 40-49 years with Graves' hyperthyroidism. The chain is built from TRBV2 and TRBJ1-5; D is possibly TRBD1 (6 bases). CDR3: CASSEPGDSNQPQHF. CDR3 DNA sequence: TGTGCCAGCAGTGAGCCAGGGGATAGCAATCAGCCCCAGCATTTT.